The clone carrying this TCR beta chain was counted only a few times. What it binds is unknown. Use of 60 Vbeta and 13 Jbeta primers characterized the PCR. TCRdb's copy holds only in-frame clones and misses some; the assay was immunoSEQ multiplex PCR. Among some 140,000 clones listed, over 70% were seen once. The entry originates in a study of cytomegalovirus exposure and HLA in healthy donors. Study-level results: Reportedly, HLA-A and HLA-B alleles of most subjects were accurately predicted from TCR beta.

Germline CDR1 and CDR2: ENHRY and SYGVKD. Trimming shortened V by 6 bases and J by 5 bases, and 5 bases separated the two germline ends. The CDR3 loop spans 11 amino acids. This clonotype was sampled from a man in his late teens or twenties in good health and CMV-seronegative. This sequence joins TRBV10-3 and TRBJ2-1; D is perhaps TRBD2 (5 bases). The specimen was PBMCs. The CDR3 DNA is TGTGCCATCAGGAGGGACAATGAGCAGTTCTTC. Its translation is CAIRRDNEQFF.